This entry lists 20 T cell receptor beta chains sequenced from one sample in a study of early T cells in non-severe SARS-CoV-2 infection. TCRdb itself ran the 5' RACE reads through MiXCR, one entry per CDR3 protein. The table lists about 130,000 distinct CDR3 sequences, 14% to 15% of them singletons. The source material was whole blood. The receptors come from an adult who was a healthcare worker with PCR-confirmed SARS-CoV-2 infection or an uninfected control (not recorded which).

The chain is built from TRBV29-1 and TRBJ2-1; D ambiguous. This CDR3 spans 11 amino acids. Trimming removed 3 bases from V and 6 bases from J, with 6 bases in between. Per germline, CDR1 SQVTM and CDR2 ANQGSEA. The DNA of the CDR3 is TGCAGCGTTGAGGGTCCCAATGAGCAGTTCTTC. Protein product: CSVEGPNEQFF.

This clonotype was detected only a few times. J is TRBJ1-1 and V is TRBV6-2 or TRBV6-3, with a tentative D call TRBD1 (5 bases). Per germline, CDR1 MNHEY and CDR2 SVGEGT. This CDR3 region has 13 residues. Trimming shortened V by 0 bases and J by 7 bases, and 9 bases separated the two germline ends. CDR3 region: CASSYSTGGEAFF. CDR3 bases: TGTGCCAGCAGTTACTCGACGGGGGGTGAAGCTTTCTTT.

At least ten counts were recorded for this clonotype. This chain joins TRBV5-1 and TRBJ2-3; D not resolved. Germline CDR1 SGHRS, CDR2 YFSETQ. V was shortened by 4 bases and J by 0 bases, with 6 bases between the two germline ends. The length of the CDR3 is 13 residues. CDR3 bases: TGCGCCAGCAGCGACTTTAGCACAGATACGCAGTATTTT. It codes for CASSDFSTDTQYF.

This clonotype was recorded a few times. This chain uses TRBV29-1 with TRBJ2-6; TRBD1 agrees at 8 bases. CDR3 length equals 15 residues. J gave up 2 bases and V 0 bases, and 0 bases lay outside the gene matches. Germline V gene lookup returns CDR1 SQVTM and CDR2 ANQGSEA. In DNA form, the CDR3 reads TGCAGCGTTGAAGACAGGGGGCCTGGGGCCAACGTCCTGACTTTC. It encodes CSVEDRGPGANVLTF.

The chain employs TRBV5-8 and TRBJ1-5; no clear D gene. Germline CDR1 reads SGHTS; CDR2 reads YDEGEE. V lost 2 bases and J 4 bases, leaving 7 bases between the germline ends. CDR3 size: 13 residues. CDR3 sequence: CASSLRPNQPQHF. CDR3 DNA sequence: TGTGCCAGCAGCTTAAGGCCAAATCAGCCCCAGCATTTT. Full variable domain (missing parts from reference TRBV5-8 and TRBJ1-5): EAGVTQSPTHLIKTRGQQATLRCSPISGHTSVYWYQQALGLGLQFLLWYDEGEERNRGNFPPRFSGRQFPNYSSELNVNALELEDSALYLCASSLRPNQPQHFGDGTRLSIL.

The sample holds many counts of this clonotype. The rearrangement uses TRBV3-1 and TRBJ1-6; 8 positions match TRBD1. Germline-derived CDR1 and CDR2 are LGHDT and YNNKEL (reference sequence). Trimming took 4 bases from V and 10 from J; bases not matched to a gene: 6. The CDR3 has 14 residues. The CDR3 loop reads CASSPGQGLSPLHF. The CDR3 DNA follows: TGTGCCAGCAGCCCCGGACAGGGTTTGTCACCCCTCCACTTT.

The CDR3 sequence: CSAGTGRGQPQHF. CDR3 sequence (DNA): TGCAGCGCCGGGACAGGGAGGGGTCAGCCCCAGCATTTT. J is TRBJ1-5 and V is TRBV29-1; 9 positions agree with TRBD1. Germline assignment: CDR1 SQVTM and CDR2 ANQGSEA. The V and J ends lost 7 bases and 6 bases, in that order; junction bases with no gene match: 7. The CDR3 contains 13 residues.

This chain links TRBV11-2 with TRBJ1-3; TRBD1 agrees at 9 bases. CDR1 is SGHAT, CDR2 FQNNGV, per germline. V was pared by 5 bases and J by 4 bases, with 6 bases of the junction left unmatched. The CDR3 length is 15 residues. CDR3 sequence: CASSRGQGGGNTIYF. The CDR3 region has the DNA TGTGCCAGCAGCCGGGGACAGGGCGGAGGAAACACCATATATTTT.

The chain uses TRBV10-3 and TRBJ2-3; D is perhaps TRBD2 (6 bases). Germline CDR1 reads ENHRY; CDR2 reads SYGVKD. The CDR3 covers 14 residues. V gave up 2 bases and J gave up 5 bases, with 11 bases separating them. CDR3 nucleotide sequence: TGTGCCATCAGTGAGAGCCTAGCGAGAGATACGCAGTATTTT. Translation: CAISESLARDTQYF.

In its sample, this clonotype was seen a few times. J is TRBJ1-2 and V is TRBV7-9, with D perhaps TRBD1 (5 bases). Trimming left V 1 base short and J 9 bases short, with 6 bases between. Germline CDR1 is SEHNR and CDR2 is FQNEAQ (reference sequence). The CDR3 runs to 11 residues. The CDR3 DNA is TGTGCCAGCAGCTTAGTGGGGCGCTACACCTTC. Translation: CASSLVGRYTF.

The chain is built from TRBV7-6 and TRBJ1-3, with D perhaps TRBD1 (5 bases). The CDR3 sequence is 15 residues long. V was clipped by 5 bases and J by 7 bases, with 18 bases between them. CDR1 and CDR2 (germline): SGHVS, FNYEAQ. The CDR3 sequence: CASSRDGGLGNTIYF. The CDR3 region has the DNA TGTGCCAGCAGCCGGGACGGAGGGTTGGGCAACACCATATATTTT.

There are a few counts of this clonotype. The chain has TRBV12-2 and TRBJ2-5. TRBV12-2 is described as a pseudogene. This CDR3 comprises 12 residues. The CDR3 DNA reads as TGTGCAAGTCGCTTAGGGCGAAAGACCCAGTACTTC. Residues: CASRLGRKTQYF.

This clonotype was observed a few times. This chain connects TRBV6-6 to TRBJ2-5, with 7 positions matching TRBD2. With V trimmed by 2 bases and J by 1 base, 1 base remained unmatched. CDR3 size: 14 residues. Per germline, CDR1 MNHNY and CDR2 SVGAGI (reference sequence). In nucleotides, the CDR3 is TGTGCCAGCAGTTACGGGACTATCCAAGAGACCCAGTACTTC. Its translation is CASSYGTIQETQYF.

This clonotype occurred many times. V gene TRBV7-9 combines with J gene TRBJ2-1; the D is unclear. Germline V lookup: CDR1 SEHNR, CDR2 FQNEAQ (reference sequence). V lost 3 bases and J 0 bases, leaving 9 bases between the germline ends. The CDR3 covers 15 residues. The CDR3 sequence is CASSFWQDSYNEQFF. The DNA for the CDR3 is TGTGCCAGCAGCTTTTGGCAAGACTCCTACAATGAGCAGTTCTTC. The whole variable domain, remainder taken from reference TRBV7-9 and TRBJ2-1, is DTGVSQNPRHKITKRGQNVTFRCDPISEHNRLYWYRQTLGQGPEFLTYFQNEAQLEKSRLLSDRFSAERPKGSFSTLEIQRTEQGDSAMYLCASSFWQDSYNEQFFGPGTRLTVL.

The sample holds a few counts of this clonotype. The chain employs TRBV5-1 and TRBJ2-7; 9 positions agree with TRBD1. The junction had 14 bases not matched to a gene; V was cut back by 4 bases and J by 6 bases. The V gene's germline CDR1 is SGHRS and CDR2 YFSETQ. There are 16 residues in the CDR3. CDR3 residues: CASSKFPGQGNTEQYF. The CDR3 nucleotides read TGCGCCAGCAGCAAATTCCCGGGACAGGGAAACACCGAGCAGTACTTC.

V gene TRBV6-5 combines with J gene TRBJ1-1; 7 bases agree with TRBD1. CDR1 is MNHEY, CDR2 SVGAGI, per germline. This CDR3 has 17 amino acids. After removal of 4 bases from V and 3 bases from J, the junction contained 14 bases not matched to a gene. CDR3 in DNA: TGTGCCAGCAGTTTGGGCAAGAGGGGGCTTAGGCACACTGAAGCTTTCTTT. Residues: CASSLGKRGLRHTEAFF.

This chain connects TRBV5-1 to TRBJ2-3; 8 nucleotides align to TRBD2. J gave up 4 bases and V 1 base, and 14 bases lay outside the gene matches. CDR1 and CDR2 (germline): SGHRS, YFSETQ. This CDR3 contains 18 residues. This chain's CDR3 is CASSLQPFNGGAADTQYF. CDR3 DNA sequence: TGCGCCAGCAGCTTGCAACCCTTTAACGGGGGGGCCGCAGATACGCAGTATTTT.

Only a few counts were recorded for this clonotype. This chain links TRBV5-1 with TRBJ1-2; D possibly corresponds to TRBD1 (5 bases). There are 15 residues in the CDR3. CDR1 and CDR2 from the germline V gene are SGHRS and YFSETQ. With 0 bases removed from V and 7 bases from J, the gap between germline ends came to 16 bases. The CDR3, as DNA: TGCGCCAGCAGCTTGGAGGCCCAGGGTCGAGGTGGCTACACCTTC. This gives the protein CASSLEAQGRGGYTF.

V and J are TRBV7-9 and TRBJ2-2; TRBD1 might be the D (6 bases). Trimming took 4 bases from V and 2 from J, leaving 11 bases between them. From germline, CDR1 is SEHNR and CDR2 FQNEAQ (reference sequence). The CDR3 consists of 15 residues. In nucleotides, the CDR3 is TGTGCCAGCAGCTCCTGGACAGCTAACACCGGGGAGCTGTTTTTT. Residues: CASSSWTANTGELFF. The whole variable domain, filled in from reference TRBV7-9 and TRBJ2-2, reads DTGVSQNPRHKITKRGQNVTFRCDPISEHNRLYWYRQTLGQGPEFLTYFQNEAQLEKSRLLSDRFSAERPKGSFSTLEIQRTEQGDSAMYLCASSSWTANTGELFFGEGSRLTVL.

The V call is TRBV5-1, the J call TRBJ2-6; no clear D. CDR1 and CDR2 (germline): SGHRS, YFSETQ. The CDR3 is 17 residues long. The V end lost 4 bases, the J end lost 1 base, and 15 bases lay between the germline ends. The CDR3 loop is CASSIRVLGSGANVLTF. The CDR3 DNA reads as TGCGCCAGCAGCATCCGGGTCCTAGGATCTGGGGCCAACGTCCTGACTTTC.